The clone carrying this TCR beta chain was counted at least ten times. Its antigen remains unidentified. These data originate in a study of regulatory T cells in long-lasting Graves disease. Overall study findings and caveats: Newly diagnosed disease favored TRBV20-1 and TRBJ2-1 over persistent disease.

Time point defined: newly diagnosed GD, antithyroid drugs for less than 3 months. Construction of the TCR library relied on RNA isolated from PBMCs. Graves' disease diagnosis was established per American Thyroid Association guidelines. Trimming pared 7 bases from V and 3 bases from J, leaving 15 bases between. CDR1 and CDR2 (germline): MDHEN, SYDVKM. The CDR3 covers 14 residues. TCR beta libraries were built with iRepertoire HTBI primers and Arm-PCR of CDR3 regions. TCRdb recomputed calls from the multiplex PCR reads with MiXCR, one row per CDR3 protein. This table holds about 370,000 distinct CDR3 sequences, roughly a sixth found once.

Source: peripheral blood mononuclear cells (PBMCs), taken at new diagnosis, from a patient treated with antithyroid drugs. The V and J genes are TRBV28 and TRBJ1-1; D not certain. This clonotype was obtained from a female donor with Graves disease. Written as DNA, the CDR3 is TGTGCCAGCACCCTCTCGGGAGCACACACTGAAGCTTTCTTT. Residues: CASTLSGAHTEAFF.